The present T cell receptor beta chain was sequenced within a study of T cell responses to AZD1222 COVID-19 vaccine. Study as a whole: Pooled in the analysis were second doses at about 4 or about 12 weeks. Study-wide findings and caveats: Among the donors, most were white British and more were female, and clonal diversity was possibly underestimated. The repertoires were collected only after the peak T cell response. CD4 TCRs covered the whole spike, strongest at regions 160-218 and 743-854.

The CDR3 length is 14 residues. CDR1 and CDR2 from the germline V gene are MNHEY and SMNVEV (reference sequence). The ends were cut back, 5 bases at V and 4 bases at J, with 15 bases in the middle. The assay was immunoSEQ multiplex PCR, and TCRdb's table has in-frame clones only and misses some. The table shows 200,000 or so clones, with 94% occurring only once. As to this clone: Antigen: not known.

This receptor was taken from an adult in good health. This chain uses TRBV27 with TRBJ2-7, with a tentative D call TRBD2 (6 bases). Sample: peripheral blood, taken on day 0 of AZD1222 vaccination. The CDR3 DNA is TGTGCCAGCAGTCGGCGGCGGGGTTTGTACGAGCAGTACTTC. The encoded protein is CASSRRRGLYEQYF.